This TCR beta chain was sequenced for a study of regulatory T cells in long-lasting Graves disease. General study findings and limits: Relative to new patients (roughly 970), persistent patients exhibited greater sharing of public clonotypes (around 2,800). Having few samples may have compromised the accuracy. Newly diagnosed disease favored TRBV20-1 and TRBJ2-1 over persistent disease.

The authors built TCR beta libraries using iRepertoire HTBI primers and Arm-PCR of CDR3 regions. One entry per CDR3 protein results from TCRdb running MiXCR on the multiplex PCR reads. Of approximately 470,000 distinct CDR3 sequences in the sample, about 16% were seen once. The time point here: newly diagnosed GD, antithyroid drugs for less than 3 months. Extracted PBMC RNA gave rise to the TCR library. In the case of this clonotype: What it recognizes is unknown.

CDR3 length equals 15 residues. V lost 8 bases, J lost 4 bases, and 18 bases lay in between. CDR1 and CDR2 (germline): SNHLY, FYNNEI. Separately, the same data were catalogued under a study of T cells in Graves' hyperthyroidism and ophthalmopathy. That paper states: The HTBI primer set drove a first-round RT-PCR of the TCR CDR3.

This clonotype originated in a man aged 40-49 years with Graves disease. This specimen consisted of peripheral blood mononuclear cells (PBMCs), obtained at new diagnosis, from a patient treated with antithyroid drugs. The V call is TRBV2, the J call TRBJ1-5; D remains ambiguous. The chain's CDR3 is CASGLDGVGNQPQHF. CDR3 sequence (DNA): TGTGCCAGCGGGCTCGACGGGGTAGGAAATCAGCCCCAGCATTTT.